This T cell receptor (beta chain) is drawn from a study of cytomegalovirus exposure and HLA in healthy donors. Study details: Of some 360 genotyped donors, about 80% clustered with self-reported Caucasian donors.

This clone was counted only a few times. V was cut by 1 base and J by 9 bases, with 22 bases left in between. The CDR3 length is 17 residues. CDR1 is LGHNT, CDR2 FRNRAP, per germline. Primers for the PCR totalled 60 Vbeta and 13 Jbeta. The table came from immunoSEQ multiplex PCR; TCRdb's copy has only in-frame clones and leaves some out. The table records around 150,000 clones, 82% of them present only once. Sequenced material: PBMCs. The TCR comes from a man aged 50 to 60 in good health and CMV-seropositive. J is TRBJ2-1 and V is TRBV12-5, with a tentative D call TRBD2 (6 bases). The CDR3 is CASGLDGRPLNPGEQFF. The CDR3, as DNA: TGTGCTAGTGGTTTGGACGGGAGACCCCTAAACCCCGGTGAGCAGTTCTTC.